This T cell receptor beta chain was sequenced for a study of regulatory T cells in long-lasting Graves disease. Study-wide results and caveats: Accuracy might have suffered from few samples. Persistent disease preferred TRBV28, TRBJ1-2 and TRBJ2-5; new disease, TRBV20-1 and TRBJ2-1.

Germline V lookup: CDR1 MNHEY, CDR2 SVGAGI. CDR3 length: 15 residues. V trimming: 4 bases; J trimming: 8 bases; junction bases outside the gene matches: 7. Building the TCR beta libraries relied on iRepertoire HTBI primers, and CDR3 regions underwent Arm-PCR. Each CDR3 protein gets one entry after TCRdb re-called the multiplex PCR reads with MiXCR. Among about 200,000 distinct CDR3 sequences, about 18% were seen once, and the ten largest hold around 20%. Sample time point: newly diagnosed GD, antithyroid drugs for less than 3 months. The TCR library was prepared using RNA isolated from PBMCs. This clonotype has at least ten counts. Its antigen is currently unknown.

The chain couples TRBV6-5 to TRBJ1-6; 8 bases agree with TRBD1. The receptor was derived from a female donor with Graves disease. Source: peripheral blood mononuclear cells (PBMCs), taken at new diagnosis, from a patient treated with antithyroid drugs. The chain's CDR3 is CASSLPGGADSPLHF. CDR3 sequence (DNA): TGTGCCAGCAGTTTACCAGGGGGCGCGGATTCACCCCTCCACTTT.